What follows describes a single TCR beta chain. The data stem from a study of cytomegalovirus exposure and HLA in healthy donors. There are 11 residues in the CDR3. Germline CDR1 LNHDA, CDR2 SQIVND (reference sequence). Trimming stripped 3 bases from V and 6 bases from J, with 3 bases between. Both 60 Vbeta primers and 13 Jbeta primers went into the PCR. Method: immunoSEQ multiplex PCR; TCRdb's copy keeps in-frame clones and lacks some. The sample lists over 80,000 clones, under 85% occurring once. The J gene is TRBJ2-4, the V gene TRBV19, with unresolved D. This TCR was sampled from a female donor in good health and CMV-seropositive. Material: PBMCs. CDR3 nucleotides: TGTGCCAGTAGTATTAGAAACATTCAGTACTTC. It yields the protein CASSIRNIQYF. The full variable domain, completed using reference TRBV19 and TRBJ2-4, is DGGITQSPKYLFRKEGQNVTLSCEQNLNHDAMYWYRQDPGQGLRLIYYSQIVNDFQKGDIAEGYSVSREKKESFPLTVTSAQKNPTAFYLCASSIRNIQYFGAGTRLSVL.